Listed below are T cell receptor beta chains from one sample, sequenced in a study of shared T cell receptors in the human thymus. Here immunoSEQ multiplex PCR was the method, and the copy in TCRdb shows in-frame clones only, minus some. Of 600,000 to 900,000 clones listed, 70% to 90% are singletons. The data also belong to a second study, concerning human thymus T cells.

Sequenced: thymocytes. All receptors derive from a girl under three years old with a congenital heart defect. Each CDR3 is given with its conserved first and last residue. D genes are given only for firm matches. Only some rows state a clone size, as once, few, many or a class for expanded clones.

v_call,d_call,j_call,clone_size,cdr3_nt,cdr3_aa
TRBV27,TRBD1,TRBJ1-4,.,TGTGCCAGCAGTTCCCACAGGGGTGCGACTAATGAAAAACTGTTTTTT,CASSSHRGATNEKLFF
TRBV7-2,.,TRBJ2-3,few,TGTGCCAGCAGCTTCCCCCGAGCTGGTCCGGATACGCAGTATTTT,CASSFPRAGPDTQYF
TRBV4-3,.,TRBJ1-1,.,TGCGCCAGCAGCCAAGGCGGGCACCTACGCACTGAAGCTTTCTTT,CASSQGGHLRTEAFF
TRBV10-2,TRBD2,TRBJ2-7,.,TGCGCCAGCAGTGATCCACCGGGACTACCCTCCTTCTGGGAGCAGTACTTC,CASSDPPGLPSFWEQYF
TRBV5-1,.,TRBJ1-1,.,TGCGCCAGCAGCTTGGGTGGGCGGGGAGCTTTCTTT,CASSLGGRGAFF
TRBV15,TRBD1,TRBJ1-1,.,TGTGCCACCAGCAGAGATCAGGGGGGCACTGAAGCTTTCTTT,CATSRDQGGTEAFF
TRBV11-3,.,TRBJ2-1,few,TGTGCCAGCAGCTTAACTGGCAATGAGCAGTTCTTC,CASSLTGNEQFF
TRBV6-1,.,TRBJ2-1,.,TGTGCCACCTGGACAGCCTACAATGAGCAGTTCTTC,CATWTAYNEQFF
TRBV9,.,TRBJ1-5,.,TGTGCCAGCAGCGCTCAGAGCGTGGGTCAGCCCCAGCATTTT,CASSAQSVGQPQHF
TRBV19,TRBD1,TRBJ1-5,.,TGTGCCAGTAGGACAGGGCTCAATCAGCCCCAGCATTTT,CASRTGLNQPQHF
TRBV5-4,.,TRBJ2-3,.,TGTGCCAGCAGCGTGCCCGGGACACTTGAACCGAATACGCAGTATTTT,CASSVPGTLEPNTQYF
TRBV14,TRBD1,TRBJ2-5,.,TGTGCCAGCAGCCCGCACGACAGGGGAGTCGGAGAGACCCAGTACTTC,CASSPHDRGVGETQYF
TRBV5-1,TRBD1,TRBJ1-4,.,TGCGCCAGCAGATATACAGGGGGTGGAGAAAAACTGTTTTTT,CASRYTGGGEKLFF
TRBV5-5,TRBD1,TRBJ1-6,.,TGTGCCAGCAGCTTGTCTCCGGACAGGGTTTTACGTAATTCACCCCTCCACTTT,CASSLSPDRVLRNSPLHF
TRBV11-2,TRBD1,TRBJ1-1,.,TGTGCCAGCAGCTTAATATTCAGGGGGCTACCGAACACTGAAGCTTTCTTT,CASSLIFRGLPNTEAFF
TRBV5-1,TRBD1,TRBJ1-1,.,TGCGCCAGCAGCCCCGGGACAGTGTTGAGGACTGAAGCTTTCTTT,CASSPGTVLRTEAFF
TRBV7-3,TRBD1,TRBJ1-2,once,TGTGCCAGCAGCTTAACCCATTTAGGGACAGTCTATGGCTACACCTTC,CASSLTHLGTVYGYTF
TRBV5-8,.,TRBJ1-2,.,TGTGCCAGCAGCTGCACAGGGAGTTGGCGTGGCTACACCTTC,CASSCTGSWRGYTF
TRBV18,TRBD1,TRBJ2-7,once,TGTGCCAGCTCCCGAGGGACAGGGCCCTACGAGCAGTACTTC,CASSRGTGPYEQYF
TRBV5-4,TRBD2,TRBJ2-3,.,TGTGCCAGCACCGGCGACGGCAGACTAGCGGGGGGGCCGTTTATGGATACGCAGTATTTT,CASTGDGRLAGGPFMDTQYF
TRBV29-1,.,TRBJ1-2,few,TGCAGCGTCGGTAGTTCCTATGGCTACACCTTC,CSVGSSYGYTF
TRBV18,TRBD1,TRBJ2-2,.,TGTGCCAGCTCACGACAGGGGCCCGGGGAGCTGTTTTTT,CASSRQGPGELFF
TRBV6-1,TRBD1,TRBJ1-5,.,TGTGCCAGCAGTGAATCATTAGGGACAGGGGGCTTCGGCAATCAGCCCCAGCATTTT,CASSESLGTGGFGNQPQHF
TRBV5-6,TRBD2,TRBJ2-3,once,TGTGCCAGCAGGCTCCGACTAGCGGGGACGGATACGCAGTATTTT,CASRLRLAGTDTQYF
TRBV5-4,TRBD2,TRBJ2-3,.,TGTGCCAGCAGCTTGGTAGCGGGGACCACAGATACGCAGTATTTT,CASSLVAGTTDTQYF
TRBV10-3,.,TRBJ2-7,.,TGTGCCACCGGGGGGCCTCCAACTACCTACTACGAGCAGTACTTC,CATGGPPTTYYEQYF
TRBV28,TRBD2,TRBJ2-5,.,TGTGCCAGCAGTCCCTTCATTATTAGCGGGGACCAGACCCAGTACTTC,CASSPFIISGDQTQYF
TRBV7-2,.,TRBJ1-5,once,TGTGCCAGCAGCTCCGGTAGGGCGGCGGGTAATCAGCCCCAGCATTTT,CASSSGRAAGNQPQHF
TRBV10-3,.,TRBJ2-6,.,TGTGCCATCAGTGAAGGAGCGTCTGGGGCCAACGTCCTGACTTTC,CAISEGASGANVLTF
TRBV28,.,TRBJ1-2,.,TGTGCCAGCGTACACCGTTATGGGGGCGTTACCACGCCTCACTATGGCTACACCTTC,CASVHRYGGVTTPHYGYTF
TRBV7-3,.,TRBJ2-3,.,TGTGCCAGCAGCTTATCAGTCACAGATACGCAGTATTTT,CASSLSVTDTQYF
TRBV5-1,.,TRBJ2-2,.,TGCGCCAGCTCCCTACACAGGGCCACCGGGGAGCTGTTTTTT,CASSLHRATGELFF
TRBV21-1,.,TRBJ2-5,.,TGTGCCAGCAGCAAAGCCTCAAAGCGGGGACGCCCTAAAGAGACCCAGTACTTC,CASSKASKRGRPKETQYF
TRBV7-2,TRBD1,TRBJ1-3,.,TGTGCCAGCAGCTCTACAGGGGACTCTGGAAACACCATATATTTT,CASSSTGDSGNTIYF
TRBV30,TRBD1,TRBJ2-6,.,TGTGCCTGGAATCCGGACAGGGAGTTCCAATTGAGCTCTGGGGCCAACGTCCTGACTTTC,CAWNPDREFQLSSGANVLTF
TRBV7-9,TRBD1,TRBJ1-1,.,TGTGCCAGCAGCGACAGGGGACGTGGCACTGAAGCTTTCTTT,CASSDRGRGTEAFF
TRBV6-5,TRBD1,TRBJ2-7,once,TGTGCCAGCAGTACAAACAGGGGGCCCGACCACGAGCAGTACTTC,CASSTNRGPDHEQYF
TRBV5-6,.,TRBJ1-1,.,TGTGCCAGCAGCTCGCCAGAGTGGGGCCCCCTCGAAGCTTTCTTT,CASSSPEWGPLEAFF
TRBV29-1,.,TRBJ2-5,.,TGCAGCGTCGCCTGGACTCTTCTGGAGACCCAGTACTTC,CSVAWTLLETQYF
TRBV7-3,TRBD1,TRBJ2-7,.,TGTGCCAGCAGCCCAGGACAGGGCTACGAGCAGTACTTC,CASSPGQGYEQYF
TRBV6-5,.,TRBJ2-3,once,TGTGCCAGCAAGGCGGGGTATTACACAGATACGCAGTATTTT,CASKAGYYTDTQYF
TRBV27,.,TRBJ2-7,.,TGTGCCAGCAGTTTAACGACATCCTACGAGCAGTACTTC,CASSLTTSYEQYF
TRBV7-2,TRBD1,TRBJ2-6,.,TGTGCCAGCAGAGAAACCCGGACAGGGAGGAACTCTGGGGCCAACGTCCTGACTTTC,CASRETRTGRNSGANVLTF
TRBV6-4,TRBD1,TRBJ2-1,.,TGTGCCAGCAGTGAAAGGACAGGGAGCAATGAGCAGTTCTTC,CASSERTGSNEQFF
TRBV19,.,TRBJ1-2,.,TGTGCCAGTAGTACGCCAAATACGAGCGGAGCTAACTATGGCTACACCTTC,CASSTPNTSGANYGYTF
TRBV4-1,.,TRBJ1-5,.,TGCGCCAGCAGTCAAGACGGCCAAGAACTATGGCCCCAGCATTTT,CASSQDGQELWPQHF